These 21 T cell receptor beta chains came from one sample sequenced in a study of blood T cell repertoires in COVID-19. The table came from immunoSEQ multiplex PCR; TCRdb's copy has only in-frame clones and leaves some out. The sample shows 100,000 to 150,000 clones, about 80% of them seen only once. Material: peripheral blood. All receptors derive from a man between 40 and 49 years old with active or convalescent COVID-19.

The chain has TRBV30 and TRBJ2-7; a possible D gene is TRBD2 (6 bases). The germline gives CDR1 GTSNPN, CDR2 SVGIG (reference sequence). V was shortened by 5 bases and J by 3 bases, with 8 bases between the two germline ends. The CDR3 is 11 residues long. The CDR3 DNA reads TGTGCCTGGGGGGGGAGCTACGAGCAGTACTTC. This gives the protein CAWGGSYEQYF. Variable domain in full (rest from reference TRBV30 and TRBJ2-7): SQTIHQWPATLVQPVGSPLSLECTVEGTSNPNLYWYRQAAGRGLQLLFYSVGIGQISSEVPQNLSASRPQDRQFILSSKKLLLSDSGFYLCAWGGSYEQYFGPGTRLTVT.

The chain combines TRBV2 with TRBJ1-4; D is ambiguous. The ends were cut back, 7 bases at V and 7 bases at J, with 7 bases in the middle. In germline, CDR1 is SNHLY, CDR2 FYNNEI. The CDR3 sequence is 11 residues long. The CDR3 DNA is TGTGCCAGCACGTCCCGTGAAAAACTGTTTTTT. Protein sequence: CASTSREKLFF.

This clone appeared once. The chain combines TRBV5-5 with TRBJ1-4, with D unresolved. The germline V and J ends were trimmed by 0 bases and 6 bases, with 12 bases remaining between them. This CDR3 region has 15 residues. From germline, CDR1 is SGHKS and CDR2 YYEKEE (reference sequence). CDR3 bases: TGTGCCAGCAGCTTGGAAGGAACTGGGCATGAAAAACTGTTTTTT. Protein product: CASSLEGTGHEKLFF.

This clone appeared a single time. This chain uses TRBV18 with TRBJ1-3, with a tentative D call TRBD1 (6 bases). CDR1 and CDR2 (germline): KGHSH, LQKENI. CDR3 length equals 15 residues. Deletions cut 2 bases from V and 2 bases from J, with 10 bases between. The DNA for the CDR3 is TGTGCCAGCTCACCAGGGGGCAAGACTGGAAACACCATATATTTT. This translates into CASSPGGKTGNTIYF.

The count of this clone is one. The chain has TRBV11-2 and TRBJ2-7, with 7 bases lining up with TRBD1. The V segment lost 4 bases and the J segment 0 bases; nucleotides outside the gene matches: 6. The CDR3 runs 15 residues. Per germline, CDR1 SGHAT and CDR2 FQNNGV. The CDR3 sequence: CASSSRQGSSYEQYF. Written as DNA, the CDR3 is TGTGCCAGCAGCTCCCGACAGGGAAGCTCCTACGAGCAGTACTTC.

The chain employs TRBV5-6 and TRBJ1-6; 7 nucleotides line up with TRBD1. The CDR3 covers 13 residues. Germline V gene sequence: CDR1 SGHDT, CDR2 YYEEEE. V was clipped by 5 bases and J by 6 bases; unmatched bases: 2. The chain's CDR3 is CASRRDSNSPLHF. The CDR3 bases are TGTGCCAGCAGGAGGGACAGTAATTCACCCCTCCACTTT.

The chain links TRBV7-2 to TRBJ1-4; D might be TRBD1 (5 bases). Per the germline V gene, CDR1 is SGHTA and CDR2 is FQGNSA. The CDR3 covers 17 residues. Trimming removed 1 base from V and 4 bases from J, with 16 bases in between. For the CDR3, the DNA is TGTGCCAGCAGCTTAGGCAGGGCGGGGCTGGGTAATGAAAAACTGTTTTTT. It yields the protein CASSLGRAGLGNEKLFF.

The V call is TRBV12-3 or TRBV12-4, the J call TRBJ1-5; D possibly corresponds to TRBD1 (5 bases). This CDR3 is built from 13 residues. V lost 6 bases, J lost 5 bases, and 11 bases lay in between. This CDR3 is CASSPDRYQPQHF. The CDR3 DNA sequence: TGTGCCAGCAGCCCAGACAGATATCAGCCCCAGCATTTT.

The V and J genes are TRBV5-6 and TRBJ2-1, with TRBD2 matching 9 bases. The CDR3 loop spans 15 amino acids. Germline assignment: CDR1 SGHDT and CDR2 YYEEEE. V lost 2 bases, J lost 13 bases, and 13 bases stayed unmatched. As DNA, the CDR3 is TGTGCCAGCAGCTTACCAGGGACTAGCATACTGTCACAGTTCTTC. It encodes CASSLPGTSILSQFF.

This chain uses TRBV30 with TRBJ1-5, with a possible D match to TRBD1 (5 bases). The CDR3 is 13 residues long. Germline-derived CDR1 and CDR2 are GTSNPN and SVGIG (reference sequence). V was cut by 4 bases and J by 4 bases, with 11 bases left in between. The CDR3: CAWTSGGNQPQHF. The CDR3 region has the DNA TGTGCCTGGACATCGGGGGGGAATCAGCCCCAGCATTTT.

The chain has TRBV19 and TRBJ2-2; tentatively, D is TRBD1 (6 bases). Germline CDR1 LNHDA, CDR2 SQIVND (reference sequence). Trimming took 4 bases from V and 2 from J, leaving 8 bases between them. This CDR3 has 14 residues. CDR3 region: CASSNRVNTGELFF. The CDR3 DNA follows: TGTGCCAGTAGTAACAGGGTCAACACCGGGGAGCTGTTTTTT.

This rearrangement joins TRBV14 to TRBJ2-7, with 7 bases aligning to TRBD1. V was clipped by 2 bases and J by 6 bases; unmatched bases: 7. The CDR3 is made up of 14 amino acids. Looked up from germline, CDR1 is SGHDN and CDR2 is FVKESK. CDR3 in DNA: TGTGCCAGCAGCCAAAGACAGGGCTTATCCGAGCAGTACTTC. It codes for CASSQRQGLSEQYF.

The CDR3 protein is CASSEASGQGAETQYF. The CDR3 coding sequence is TGTGCCAGCAGTGAAGCGAGCGGACAGGGGGCAGAGACCCAGTACTTC. The V call is TRBV6-1, the J call TRBJ2-5; 11 nucleotides align to TRBD1. After removal of 0 bases from V and 4 bases from J, the junction contained 4 bases not matched to a gene. The CDR3 runs 16 residues. Germline CDR1 and CDR2: MNHNS and SASEGT.

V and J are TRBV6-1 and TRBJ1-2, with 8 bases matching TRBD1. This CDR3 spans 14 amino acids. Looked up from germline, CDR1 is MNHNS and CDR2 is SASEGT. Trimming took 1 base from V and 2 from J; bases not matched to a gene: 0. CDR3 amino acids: CASSEGTGNYGYTF. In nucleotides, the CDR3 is TGTGCCAGCAGTGAAGGGACAGGGAACTATGGCTACACCTTC.

The CDR3 sequence is CATSDQDIYGYTF. The CDR3 coding sequence is TGTGCCACCAGTGACCAAGACATCTATGGCTACACCTTC. The V call is TRBV24-1, the J call TRBJ1-2, with D hard to call. This CDR3 is built from 13 residues. CDR1 is KGHDR and CDR2 is SFDVKD in the germline V gene. The V end was cut by 4 bases, the J end by 4 bases, with 9 bases between.

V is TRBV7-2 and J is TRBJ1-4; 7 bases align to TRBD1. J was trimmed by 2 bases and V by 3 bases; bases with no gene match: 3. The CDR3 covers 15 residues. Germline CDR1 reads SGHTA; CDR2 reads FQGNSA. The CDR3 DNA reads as TGTGCCAGCAGCTTGTTGGGACAGACTAATGAAAAACTGTTTTTT. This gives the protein CASSLLGQTNEKLFF.

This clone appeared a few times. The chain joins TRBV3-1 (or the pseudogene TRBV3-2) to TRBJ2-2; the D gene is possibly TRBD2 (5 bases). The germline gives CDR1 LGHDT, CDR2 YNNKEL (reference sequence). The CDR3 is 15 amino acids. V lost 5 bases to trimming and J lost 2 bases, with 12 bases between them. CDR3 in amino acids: CASSAGRRNTGELFF. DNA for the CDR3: TGTGCCAGCAGCGCGGGCCGACGTAACACCGGGGAGCTGTTTTTT.

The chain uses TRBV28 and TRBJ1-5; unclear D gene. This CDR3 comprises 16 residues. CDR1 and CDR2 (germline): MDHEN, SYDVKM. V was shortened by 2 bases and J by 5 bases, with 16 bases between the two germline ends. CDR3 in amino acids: CASSLPTPIDHQPQHF. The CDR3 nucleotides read TGTGCCAGCAGTTTACCAACGCCGATAGATCATCAGCCCCAGCATTTT.

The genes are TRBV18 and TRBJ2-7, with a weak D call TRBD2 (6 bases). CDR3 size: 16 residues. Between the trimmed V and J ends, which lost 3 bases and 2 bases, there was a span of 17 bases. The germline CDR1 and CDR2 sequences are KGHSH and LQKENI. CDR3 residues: CASSPDPEGRTYEQYF. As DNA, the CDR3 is TGTGCCAGCTCACCGGACCCGGAGGGGAGGACCTACGAGCAGTACTTC.

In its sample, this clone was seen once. This chain's CDR3 is CASSIRQGASNEQFF. CDR3 nucleotides: TGTGCCAGTAGTATCCGACAGGGGGCGTCAAATGAGCAGTTCTTC. This chain joins TRBV19 and TRBJ2-1, with TRBD1 identical over 10 bases. CDR1 LNHDA and CDR2 SQIVND come from the germline V gene (reference sequence). V lost 3 bases to trimming and J lost 7 bases; unmatched junction nucleotides: 6. This CDR3 has 15 amino acids.

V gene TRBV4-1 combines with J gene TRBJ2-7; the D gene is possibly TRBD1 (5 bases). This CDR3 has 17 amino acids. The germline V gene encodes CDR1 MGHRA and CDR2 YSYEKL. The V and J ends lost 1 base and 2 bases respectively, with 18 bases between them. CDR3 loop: CASSQVGAGPRTYEQYF. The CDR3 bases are TGCGCCAGCAGCCAAGTAGGGGCAGGACCGCGAACCTACGAGCAGTACTTC.